The entry below gives a single TCR beta chain sequence along with its context. These data are taken from a study of cytomegalovirus exposure and HLA in healthy donors. Use of 60 Vbeta and 13 Jbeta primers characterized the PCR. Some clones are missing from TCRdb's copy, which holds only in-frame ones; the method was immunoSEQ multiplex PCR. Recorded here are 150,000 to 200,000 clones; the top ten clones represent 1% to 1.5%. The CDR3 extends over 15 amino acids. With 6 bases clipped from V and 2 bases from J, the junction kept 6 bases outside the gene matches. In germline, CDR1 is LNHDA, CDR2 SQIVND (reference sequence).

The chain carries TRBV19 and TRBJ1-5, with TRBD1 matching over 8 bases. Sequenced input: PBMCs. This TCR came from a woman in her sixties or seventies in good health and CMV-seronegative. The CDR3 loop reads CASRGSDRGNQPQHF. The CDR3, as DNA: TGTGCCAGTAGGGGGTCGGACAGGGGCAATCAGCCCCAGCATTTT.